This TCR beta chain was profiled in a study of blood T cells in healthy people across ages. Study-wide results and limits: Roughly linearly, TCR beta diversity per million T cells fell as age increased. It was found that TCR beta diversity correlated strongly with the percentage of naive T cells.

Combining a sample-barcoded 5' primer with a J-beta primer mix, a second PCR ran for about 6 to 12 cycles. TCRdb reanalysed the 5' RACE reads using MiXCR and keeps one entry per CDR3 protein. The table has roughly 1,700,000 distinct CDR3 sequences, 28% seen once. Isolated PBMCs totaled at least 7 million in each sample. CDR3 length equals 15 residues. V shed 0 bases and J shed 7 bases, with 18 bases lying between them. Germline V CDR1 and CDR2: DFQATT, SNEGSKA (reference sequence). As for this clonotype: The antigen is unknown.

The chain joins TRBV20-1 to TRBJ1-2; D perhaps matches TRBD1 (5 bases). This receptor was obtained from a woman under 40 in good health. Sample: blood. CDR3 DNA: TGCAGTGCTAGAGATCTTCTGGCAGGGTGGGGTGGCTACACCTTC. It yields the protein CSARDLLAGWGGYTF.